This T cell receptor (beta chain) was found in a study of regulatory T cells in long-lasting Graves disease. Whole-study findings and limits: Accuracy may have been reduced by the small sample size.

V lost 0 bases and J 0 bases, leaving 14 bases between the germline ends. CDR3 length: 18 amino acids. The germline V gene has CDR1 LGHNA and CDR2 YSLEER. iRepertoire HTBI primers and Arm-PCR of CDR3 regions built TCR beta libraries. TCRdb re-analysed the multiplex PCR reads in MiXCR, keeping a single row per CDR3 protein. Of around 430,000 distinct CDR3 sequences in the sample, 20% to 25% were seen once. In the case of this clonotype: The antigen is undetermined.

Time point described: persistent/refractory GD, antithyroid drugs over 5 years with positive TRAb. Making the TCR library involved RNA that had been extracted from PBMCs. A blood draw put about 9 milliliters of peripheral blood into EDTA tubes. The TCR comes from a female donor with Graves disease. This material consisted of peripheral blood mononuclear cells (PBMCs), taken when the disease was refractory, from a patient treated with antithyroid drugs. The chain is built from TRBV4-3 and TRBJ1-4; D remains unclear. The CDR3 DNA reads as TGCGCCAGCAGCCAAGATTATAGCCGGTTTGCAACTAATGAAAAACTGTTTTTT. Amino acids: CASSQDYSRFATNEKLFF.